This T cell receptor (beta chain) was profiled in a study of T cell responses to AZD1222 COVID-19 vaccine. Study background: Combined were second doses at about 4 or about 12 weeks. Study-wide findings and caveats: Repertoires were obtained solely post-peak T cell response. It should be noted that donors were predominantly white British and more often female, and clonal diversity was possibly underestimated. Only 5 to 7 AZD1222 recipients tested seropositive at baseline.

The method was immunoSEQ multiplex PCR; TCRdb's version includes in-frame clones alone and lacks a portion of them. The sample has around 130,000 clones, around nine tenths seen once; the top ten hold around 3.6%. Comments on this clone: Antigen: not known.

The source was peripheral blood, collected on day 0 of AZD1222 vaccination. This TCR was sampled from an adult in good health.

The CDR3 region is CASSQELGGATYEQYF. As DNA, the CDR3 is TGCGCCAGCAGCCAAGAACTGGGGGGGGCTACCTACGAGCAGTACTTC. This chain links TRBV4-3 with TRBJ2-7; D is perhaps TRBD2 (7 bases). Trimming removed 0 bases at V and 2 bases at J, with 14 bases between. Germline CDR1 is LGHNA and CDR2 is YSLEER. The CDR3 length is 16 residues.